The rows below give T cell receptor beta chains drawn from one sample of a study of technical replicates of blood from a handful of donors. Here immunoSEQ multiplex PCR was the method, and the copy in TCRdb shows in-frame clones only, minus some. The sample lists about 97,000 clones, approximately 95% seen once, with approximately 0.33% in the top ten. Sequencing input: T cells isolated from PBMCs. Every receptor here comes from a human donor in good health. The CDR3 runs from the conserved cysteine through the conserved F or W. The order of the fields is V gene, D gene, J gene, clone size, CDR3 DNA, CDR3 protein. The D gene is left open where the match is weak. A clone size is listed for some rows: how often the clone was seen (once, few, many), or a class if it is expanded.

v_gene: TRBV5-6; d_gene: -; j_gene: TRBJ1-1; abundance: -; CDR3nt: TGTGCCAGCAGCCGCGCGGGCATGAACACTGAAGCTTTCTTT; CDR3aa: CASSRAGMNTEAFF
v_gene: TRBV10-3; d_gene: TRBD1; j_gene: TRBJ1-1; abundance: once; CDR3nt: TGTGCCATCAGTGGTGTGTCAGGGGGAATAGCGAACACTGAAGCTTTCTTT; CDR3aa: CAISGVSGGIANTEAFF
v_gene: TRBV7-3; d_gene: TRBD1; j_gene: TRBJ1-4; abundance: -; CDR3nt: TGTGCCAGCAGCTTAACGACAGGGCAGGGGGGTGAAAAACTGTTTTTT; CDR3aa: CASSLTTGQGGEKLFF
v_gene: TRBV27; d_gene: -; j_gene: TRBJ2-7; abundance: -; CDR3nt: TGTGCCAGCAGTTTAGGGGGCGAGGGCGAGCAGTACTTC; CDR3aa: CASSLGGEGEQYF
v_gene: TRBV5-1; d_gene: TRBD1; j_gene: TRBJ2-5; abundance: -; CDR3nt: TGCGCCAGCAGCTCAAAATTAAGACAGGGGGAAGAGACCCAGTACTTC; CDR3aa: CASSSKLRQGEETQYF
v_gene: TRBV7-9; d_gene: -; j_gene: TRBJ1-1; abundance: -; CDR3nt: TGTGCCAGCAGCTTAGCAGGGGCTGGAACTGAAGCTTTCTTT; CDR3aa: CASSLAGAGTEAFF
v_gene: TRBV5-4; d_gene: TRBD1; j_gene: TRBJ1-1; abundance: once; CDR3nt: TGTGCCAGCACCCACACGACAGGGAGCACTGAAGCTTTCTTT; CDR3aa: CASTHTTGSTEAFF
v_gene: TRBV7-6; d_gene: TRBD1; j_gene: TRBJ1-1; abundance: -; CDR3nt: TGTGCCAGCAGCCCTAATACAGGGGGCACTGAAGCTTTCTTT; CDR3aa: CASSPNTGGTEAFF
v_gene: TRBV19; d_gene: -; j_gene: TRBJ2-5; abundance: -; CDR3nt: TGTGCCAGTAGTATAAGCGTTACAGGGATGGGTTGGCAAGAGACCCAGTACTTC; CDR3aa: CASSISVTGMGWQETQYF
v_gene: TRBV6-5; d_gene: -; j_gene: TRBJ1-2; abundance: -; CDR3nt: TGTGCCAGCAGTCCGCCTGGGCCTAACTATGGCTACACCTTC; CDR3aa: CASSPPGPNYGYTF
v_gene: TRBV27; d_gene: -; j_gene: TRBJ2-7; abundance: -; CDR3nt: TGTGCCAGCAGTTTACAGGCACATTCCTACGAGCAGTACTTC; CDR3aa: CASSLQAHSYEQYF
v_gene: TRBV6-6; d_gene: -; j_gene: TRBJ1-2; abundance: -; CDR3nt: TGTGCCAGCAGCCCTACGTTGTTTCGAGGCTACACCTTC; CDR3aa: CASSPTLFRGYTF
v_gene: TRBV4-1; d_gene: TRBD2; j_gene: TRBJ2-2; abundance: -; CDR3nt: TGCGCCAGCAGCCAAGAAGGCGGGAGGATCAACACCGGGGAGCTGTTTTTT; CDR3aa: CASSQEGGRINTGELFF
v_gene: TRBV9; d_gene: TRBD1; j_gene: TRBJ1-4; abundance: -; CDR3nt: TGTGCCAGCAGCTCCGGGACAGCTACAAAGCCAACTAATGAAAAACTGTTTTTT; CDR3aa: CASSSGTATKPTNEKLFF
v_gene: TRBV30; d_gene: TRBD2; j_gene: TRBJ2-1; abundance: -; CDR3nt: TGTGCCTGGAGTGTTCCTAGCGGGAGGGAACTTACGAATGAGCAGTTCTTC; CDR3aa: CAWSVPSGRELTNEQFF
v_gene: TRBV7-9; d_gene: TRBD1; j_gene: TRBJ1-1; abundance: -; CDR3nt: TGTGCCAGCAGCTTGGGACAGGGGAACACTGAAGCTTTCTTT; CDR3aa: CASSLGQGNTEAFF
v_gene: TRBV19; d_gene: TRBD2; j_gene: TRBJ2-3; abundance: -; CDR3nt: TGTGCCAGTAGTAGGATCCTTATAGCGGGCTTTACAGATACGCAGTATTTT; CDR3aa: CASSRILIAGFTDTQYF
v_gene: TRBV18; d_gene: -; j_gene: TRBJ1-1; abundance: -; CDR3nt: TGTGCCAGCTCACCATTAGGGGCTGAAGCTTTCTTT; CDR3aa: CASSPLGAEAFF
v_gene: TRBV5-4; d_gene: -; j_gene: TRBJ2-2; abundance: -; CDR3nt: TGTGCCAGCAGCCCCAGACTAGATACCGGGGAGCTGTTTTTT; CDR3aa: CASSPRLDTGELFF
v_gene: TRBV27; d_gene: -; j_gene: TRBJ1-1; abundance: -; CDR3nt: TGTGCCAGCAGTTTATCGAAGAGCACTGAAGCTTTCTTT; CDR3aa: CASSLSKSTEAFF
v_gene: TRBV12-5; d_gene: -; j_gene: TRBJ2-7; abundance: once; CDR3nt: TGTGCTAGTGCCCTCGACAAGTCCTACGAGCAGTACTTC; CDR3aa: CASALDKSYEQYF
v_gene: TRBV5-1; d_gene: -; j_gene: TRBJ1-5; abundance: -; CDR3nt: TGCGCCAGCAGCTTGGGGGACTTTAGCAATCAGCCCCAGCATTTT; CDR3aa: CASSLGDFSNQPQHF
v_gene: TRBV6-5; d_gene: -; j_gene: TRBJ1-1; abundance: -; CDR3nt: TGTGCCAGCAGTTACGGGGGCTCGGCTGAAGCTTTCTTT; CDR3aa: CASSYGGSAEAFF
v_gene: TRBV27; d_gene: -; j_gene: TRBJ1-5; abundance: -; CDR3nt: TGTGCCAGCAGTTTATTCCGGGGAAATCAGCCCCAGCATTTT; CDR3aa: CASSLFRGNQPQHF
v_gene: TRBV7-9; d_gene: TRBD2; j_gene: TRBJ2-7; abundance: -; CDR3nt: TGTGCCAGCAGCCCCCGGACTAGAGGAGGGTCCTACGAGCAGTACTTC; CDR3aa: CASSPRTRGGSYEQYF
v_gene: TRBV15; d_gene: -; j_gene: TRBJ2-7; abundance: -; CDR3nt: TGTGCCACCAGCGGATGGGGGGTTGGAGACTCCTACGAGCAGTACTTC; CDR3aa: CATSGWGVGDSYEQYF
v_gene: TRBV18; d_gene: TRBD1; j_gene: TRBJ1-2; abundance: -; CDR3nt: TGTGCCAGCTCACCCGAGACAGGGGTTAACTATGGCTACACCTTC; CDR3aa: CASSPETGVNYGYTF
v_gene: TRBV6-6; d_gene: -; j_gene: TRBJ2-1; abundance: -; CDR3nt: TGTGCCAGCAGTTACACGCAGACACATTACAATGAGCAGTTCTTC; CDR3aa: CASSYTQTHYNEQFF
v_gene: TRBV9; d_gene: TRBD2; j_gene: TRBJ2-3; abundance: -; CDR3nt: TGTGCCAGCAGCGTAGCGGGAGGGATAGGAGATACGCAGTATTTT; CDR3aa: CASSVAGGIGDTQYF
v_gene: TRBV2; d_gene: TRBD1; j_gene: TRBJ2-7; abundance: -; CDR3nt: TGTGCCAGCTTCAAAGCCAGGGACAGGGGCTCCTACGAGCAGTACTTC; CDR3aa: CASFKARDRGSYEQYF
v_gene: TRBV2; d_gene: TRBD1; j_gene: TRBJ2-7; abundance: -; CDR3nt: TGTGCCAGCAGTGAGGCAGGGGGTTCCTACGAGCAGTACTTC; CDR3aa: CASSEAGGSYEQYF
v_gene: TRBV6-6; d_gene: -; j_gene: TRBJ1-2; abundance: -; CDR3nt: TGTGCCAGCAGTTACGCAGCGGGGTGGAATGGCTACACCTTC; CDR3aa: CASSYAAGWNGYTF
v_gene: TRBV5-1; d_gene: TRBD1; j_gene: TRBJ2-3; abundance: -; CDR3nt: TGCGCCAGCAGCTTGGCGGTTGGACAGGGGACCGATACGCAGTATTTT; CDR3aa: CASSLAVGQGTDTQYF
v_gene: TRBV18; d_gene: -; j_gene: TRBJ2-4; abundance: -; CDR3nt: TGTGCCAGCTCACCAAGCGGCGGAGGGCTAGCCAAAAACATTCAGTACTTC; CDR3aa: CASSPSGGGLAKNIQYF